Presented here are 18 T cell receptor beta chains from one specimen sequenced in a study of siplizumab effects on memory and regulatory T cells. Only in-frame clones appear in the TCRdb table, and some are missing; sequencing was by immunoSEQ multiplex PCR. The sample has about 82,000 clones; 80% to 90% are singletons. The specimen sequenced was Tregs sorted from blood. The receptors shown here come from a human donor in good health.

This chain joins TRBV5-1 and TRBJ2-1, with 8 nucleotides matching TRBD2. Trimming cost V 0 bases and J 0 bases; bases outside gene matches: 2. CDR1 is SGHRS and CDR2 is YFSETQ in the germline V gene. This CDR3 is built from 16 residues. CDR3 nucleotide sequence: TGCGCCAGCAGCTTGGCCGGGGGGGCCTCCTACAATGAGCAGTTCTTC. Translated: CASSLAGGASYNEQFF.

This clone has just a few counts. The chain links TRBV7-3 to TRBJ2-1, with D perhaps assigned TRBD1 or TRBD2 (6 bases each). Germline CDR1 and CDR2: SGHTA and FQGTGA. V lost 0 bases, J lost 7 bases, and 16 bases lay in between. This CDR3 contains 16 residues. CDR3 protein: CASSLTSGVGGNEQFF. The CDR3 DNA sequence: TGTGCCAGCAGCTTAACGTCAGGGGTCGGAGGGAATGAGCAGTTCTTC.

The chain recombines TRBV4-1 with TRBJ2-7; TRBD2 matches 8 bases. From germline, CDR1 is MGHRA and CDR2 YSYEKL. The CDR3 runs 15 residues. The V segment lost 0 bases and the J segment 3 bases; nucleotides outside the gene matches: 4. CDR3 sequence reads: CASSQEGLAGYEQYF. DNA of the CDR3: TGCGCCAGCAGCCAAGAAGGGCTAGCGGGCTACGAGCAGTACTTC.

The rearrangement links TRBV21-1 to TRBJ2-1; the listed D gene, TRBD1, was not tested against the DNA. TRBV21-1 is a pseudogene segment. This CDR3 has 18 residues. CDR3 bases: TGTGCCAGCAGCATCGATCCCGGGACAGGGGCTGCCTACAATGAGCAGTTCTTC. This encodes CASSIDPGTGAAYNEQFF.

This chain links TRBV4-1 with TRBJ2-6; D uncertain. The ends were cut back, 0 bases at V and 1 base at J, with 7 bases in the middle. Germline-derived CDR1 and CDR2 are MGHRA and YSYEKL. The CDR3 has 16 residues. The CDR3 loop reads CASSQDLRSGANVLTF. For the CDR3, the DNA is TGCGCCAGCAGCCAAGATTTAAGATCTGGGGCCAACGTCCTGACTTTC.

The V and J genes are TRBV23-1 and TRBJ1-3; a weak D match, TRBD1 (5 bases). TRBV23-1 is noted as an ORF with a role that remains uncertain. The CDR3 is 14 amino acids. V lost 6 bases and J 0 bases, leaving 9 bases between the germline ends. CDR3: CASRQDRSGNTIYF. CDR3 coding DNA: TGCGCCAGCAGACAGGACCGCTCTGGAAACACCATATATTTT.

The chain links TRBV10-3 to TRBJ1-2; 9 bases align to TRBD1. This CDR3 spans 17 amino acids. CDR1 is ENHRY, CDR2 SYGVKD, per germline. The J segment lost 8 bases and the V segment lost 6 bases, leaving 19 bases of the junction unmatched. CDR3 DNA sequence: TGTGCCATCAGCGAAACCGGCGAGGGGACAGGGTCAGACGGCTACACCTTC. It specifies CAISETGEGTGSDGYTF.

The chain links TRBV5-1 to TRBJ2-2; D remains unclear. The V end was cut by 2 bases, the J end by 2 bases, with 10 bases between. The length of the CDR3 is 15 residues. Germline values: CDR1 SGHRS, CDR2 YFSETQ. CDR3 protein: CASSFLVLNTGELFF. The CDR3 region has the DNA TGCGCCAGCAGCTTCCTAGTGCTCAACACCGGGGAGCTGTTTTTT.

Turning to this clone: Other DNA sequences from this sample encode an identical CDR3 as well. The V call is TRBV20-1, the J call TRBJ1-1; no firm D call. Germline V gives CDR1 DFQATT, CDR2 SNEGSKA (reference sequence). This CDR3 spans 11 amino acids. The V end lost 3 bases, the J end lost 1 base, and 3 bases lay between the germline ends. As DNA, the CDR3 is TGCAGTGCTAGGAAGAACACTGAAGCTTTCTTT. Its protein is CSARKNTEAFF.

The chain uses TRBV6-1 and TRBJ1-3; D is ambiguous. CDR1 and CDR2 (germline): MNHNS, SASEGT. Trimming stripped 10 bases from V and 0 bases from J, with 10 bases between. This CDR3 has 13 amino acids. The CDR3 protein is CATLSYSGNTIYF. The CDR3 region has the DNA TGTGCCACCCTTAGTTACTCTGGAAACACCATATATTTT.

This clone was seen a few times. The chain couples TRBV5-4 to TRBJ1-2; no clear D gene. This CDR3 is 15 amino acids long. Germline values: CDR1 SGHNT, CDR2 YYREEE (reference sequence). V lost 0 bases and J lost 4, with 13 bases in between. The CDR3 spells CASSLVGLTTYGYTF. CDR3 nucleotide sequence: TGTGCCAGCAGCTTGGTCGGGCTGACGACCTATGGCTACACCTTC.

The CDR3 coding sequence is TGTGCCAGCAGCTTAAGGGGAACAGAGACCCAGTACTTC. Translation gives CASSLRGTETQYF. This sequence joins TRBV7-2 and TRBJ2-5, with D possibly being TRBD1 (5 bases). Germline V CDR1 and CDR2: SGHTA, FQGNSA. This CDR3 has 13 residues. Trimming pared 2 bases from V and 4 bases from J, leaving 8 bases between.

V is TRBV27 and J is TRBJ2-2, with D perhaps matching TRBD2 (6 bases). V was clipped by 6 bases and J by 0 bases, with 17 bases between them. Germline values: CDR1 MNHEY, CDR2 SMNVEV (reference sequence). The CDR3 runs to 17 residues. The CDR3 sequence: CASSPRVSGANTGELFF. In DNA form, the CDR3 reads TGTGCCAGCAGCCCCCGGGTTAGCGGAGCGAACACCGGGGAGCTGTTTTTT.

The rearrangement joins TRBV6-1 to TRBJ1-1, with D possibly matching TRBD1 (5 bases). Deletions cut 6 bases from V and 2 bases from J, with 16 bases between. Germline V gives CDR1 MNHNS, CDR2 SASEGT. The CDR3 covers 15 residues. In nucleotides, the CDR3 is TGTGCCAGCAGGGGACTTGGGGGGATAAACACTGAAGCTTTCTTT. This translates into CASRGLGGINTEAFF.

This clone appeared once. The chain couples TRBV5-1 to TRBJ2-7; 8 nucleotides match TRBD1. V was pared by 4 bases and J by 7 bases, with 10 bases of the junction left unmatched. The germline CDR1 and CDR2 sequences are SGHRS and YFSETQ. The CDR3 runs to 14 residues. CDR3 DNA: TGCGCCAGCAGCAAAGGGACAGGACTGGGAGAGCAGTACTTC. This translates into CASSKGTGLGEQYF. Combining the CDR3 with reference TRBV5-1 and TRBJ2-7 gives the whole variable domain KAGVTQTPRYLIKTRGQQVTLSCSPISGHRSVSWYQQTPGQGLQFLFEYFSETQRNKGNFPGRFSGRQFSNSRSEMNVSTLELGDSALYLCASSKGTGLGEQYFGPGTRLTVT.

This chain joins TRBV6-5 and TRBJ2-3; a possible D gene is TRBD1 (6 bases). Germline CDR1 and CDR2: MNHEY and SVGAGI. Between the trimmed V and J ends, which lost 2 bases and 4 bases, there was a span of 10 bases. The CDR3 is 14 amino acids. CDR3 sequence (DNA): TGTGCCAGCAGTTACGCCAGGGGTTCAGATACGCAGTATTTT. As protein: CASSYARGSDTQYF.

The V call is TRBV9, the J call TRBJ2-5, with D possibly being TRBD1 (7 bases). The CDR3 length is 14 residues. Between the trimmed V and J ends, which lost 4 bases and 4 bases, there was a span of 14 bases. CDR1 and CDR2 (germline): SGDLS, YYNGEE. The CDR3 sequence is CASSPRDSPETQYF. CDR3 coding DNA: TGTGCCAGCAGCCCGCGGGACAGCCCAGAGACCCAGTACTTC.

The V gene is TRBV6-4, the J gene TRBJ2-1, with 8 nucleotides matching TRBD1. The CDR3 runs to 15 residues. The junction had 7 bases not matched to a gene; V was cut back by 4 bases and J by 5 bases. Per germline, CDR1 MRHNA and CDR2 SNTAGT. Written as DNA, the CDR3 is TGTGCCAGCAGTGGACAGGGGAGCGGGCACAATGAGCAGTTCTTC. It yields the protein CASSGQGSGHNEQFF.